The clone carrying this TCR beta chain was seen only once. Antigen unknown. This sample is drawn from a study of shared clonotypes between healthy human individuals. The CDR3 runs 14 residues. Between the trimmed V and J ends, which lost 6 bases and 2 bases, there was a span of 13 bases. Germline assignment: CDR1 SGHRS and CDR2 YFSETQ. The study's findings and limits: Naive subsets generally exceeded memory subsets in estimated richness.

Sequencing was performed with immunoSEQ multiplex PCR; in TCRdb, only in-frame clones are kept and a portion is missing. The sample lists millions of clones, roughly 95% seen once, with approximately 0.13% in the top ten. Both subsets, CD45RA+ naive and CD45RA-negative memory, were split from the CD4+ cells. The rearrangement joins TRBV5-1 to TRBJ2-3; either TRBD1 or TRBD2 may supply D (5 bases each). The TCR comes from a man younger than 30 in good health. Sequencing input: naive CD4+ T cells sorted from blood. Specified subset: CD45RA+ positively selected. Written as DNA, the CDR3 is TGCGCCAGCACCACCGGGGCCCTCACAGATACGCAGTATTTT. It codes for CASTTGALTDTQYF.